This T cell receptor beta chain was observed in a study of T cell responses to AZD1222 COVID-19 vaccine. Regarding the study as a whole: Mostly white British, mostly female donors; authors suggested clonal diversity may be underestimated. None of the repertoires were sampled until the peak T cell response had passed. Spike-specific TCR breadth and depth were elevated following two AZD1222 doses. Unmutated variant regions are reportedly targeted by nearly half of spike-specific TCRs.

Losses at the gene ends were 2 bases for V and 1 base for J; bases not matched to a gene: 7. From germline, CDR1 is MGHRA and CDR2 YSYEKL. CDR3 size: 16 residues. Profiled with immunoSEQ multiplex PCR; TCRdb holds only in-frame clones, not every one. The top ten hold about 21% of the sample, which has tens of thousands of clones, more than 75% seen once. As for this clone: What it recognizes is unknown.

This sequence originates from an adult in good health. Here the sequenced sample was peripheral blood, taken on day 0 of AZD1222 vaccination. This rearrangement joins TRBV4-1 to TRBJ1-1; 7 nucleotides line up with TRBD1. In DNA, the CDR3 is TGCGCCAGCAGCCAATACACAGGGGTCACGAACACTGAAGCTTTCTTT. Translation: CASSQYTGVTNTEAFF.